One and the same sample provided the 17 T cell receptor beta chains below, sequenced in a study of blood T cell repertoires in COVID-19. Measured with immunoSEQ multiplex PCR; TCRdb has only the in-frame clones, and not every one. The table has tens of thousands of clones, around 85% seen once. The sequencing input was peripheral blood. The receptors here all came from a man at least 80 years old with acute or convalescent COVID-19.

In nucleotides, the CDR3 is TGTGCCACCAGCAGCCATTCCGGGAGGGAGACCCAGTACTTC. It translates to CATSSHSGRETQYF. The rearrangement uses TRBV15 and TRBJ2-5; 7 positions agree with TRBD2. Germline lookup yields CDR1 LNHNV and CDR2 YYDKDF (reference sequence). The CDR3 runs 14 residues. V lost 3 bases and J lost 5; bases outside the gene matches: 6.

V and J are TRBV4-1 and TRBJ2-1, with D possibly TRBD2 on 6 matching bases. The CDR3 totals 15 residues. The germline gives CDR1 MGHRA, CDR2 YSYEKL. V was shortened by 4 bases and J by 6 bases, with 16 bases between the two germline ends. This CDR3 reads CASSLETSTGNEQFF. DNA of the CDR3: TGCGCCAGCAGCCTAGAGACTAGTACGGGCAATGAGCAGTTCTTC.

The V and J genes are TRBV2 and TRBJ2-7; 10 nucleotides agree with TRBD2. This CDR3 has 15 residues. V dropped 4 bases and J dropped 1; count of bases not matched to a gene: 4. Germline V gene sequence: CDR1 SNHLY, CDR2 FYNNEI. The CDR3 region has the DNA TGTGCCAGCAGTGCGGCTAGCGGGGGTTCCTACGAGCAGTACTTC. Its protein product is CASSAASGGSYEQYF.

The chain is built from TRBV27 and TRBJ2-2; TRBD1 is a possible D gene (6 bases). Trimming cost V 1 base and J 3 bases, with 9 bases left between them. This CDR3 has 15 residues. Germline V CDR1 and CDR2: MNHEY, SMNVEV (reference sequence). For the CDR3, the DNA is TGTGCCAGCAGTTTATTGGGGGCGGACACCGGGGAGCTGTTTTTT. This sequence encodes CASSLLGADTGELFF.

The chain is built from TRBV30 and TRBJ1-4; D may be TRBD1 (5 bases). Germline CDR1 GTSNPN, CDR2 SVGIG (reference sequence). The CDR3 is made up of 14 amino acids. The V end was cut by 4 bases, the J end by 4 bases, with 13 bases between. The CDR3 protein is CAWKGLGLNEKLFF. In DNA form, the CDR3 reads TGTGCCTGGAAAGGCCTGGGACTTAATGAAAAACTGTTTTTT.

This clone was seen a single time. This chain connects TRBV5-1 to TRBJ2-3, with a tentative D call TRBD1 (5 bases). V lost 0 bases, J lost 2 bases, and 10 bases lay in between. The CDR3 runs 15 residues. Germline CDR1 and CDR2: SGHRS and YFSETQ. The CDR3 protein is CASSLVTGPTDTQYF. CDR3 DNA sequence: TGCGCCAGCAGCTTGGTCACAGGCCCCACAGATACGCAGTATTTT.

This clone was detected only a few times. The rearrangement uses TRBV5-6 and TRBJ1-5, with a possible D match to TRBD1 (5 bases). Per the germline V gene, CDR1 is SGHDT and CDR2 is YYEEEE. Trimming took off 3 bases at V and 3 bases at J, with 7 bases between the two ends. The CDR3 runs 13 residues. In nucleotides, the CDR3 is TGTGCCAGCAGCTGGGGGGTCAATCAGCCCCAGCATTTT. Its translation is CASSWGVNQPQHF.

The V and J genes are TRBV3-1 (or the pseudogene TRBV3-2) and TRBJ2-2; 8 bases line up with TRBD1. This CDR3 is 15 amino acids long. V lost 4 bases, J lost 4 bases, and 5 bases stayed unmatched. The V gene's germline CDR1 is LGHDT and CDR2 YNNKEL (reference sequence). CDR3 nucleotide sequence: TGTGCCAGCAGCCGCCAGACAGGGGTCACCGGGGAGCTGTTTTTT. Its protein product is CASSRQTGVTGELFF.

The chain recombines TRBV19 with TRBJ2-3; D is perhaps TRBD1 (5 bases). The CDR3 has 13 residues. Trimming stripped 7 bases from V and 3 bases from J, with 11 bases between. Germline V gene data show CDR1 as LNHDA and CDR2 as SQIVND (reference sequence). The CDR3 bases are TGTGCCAGTATACAGGTGGGGACAGATACGCAGTATTTT. As protein: CASIQVGTDTQYF. Full variable domain (missing parts from reference TRBV19 and TRBJ2-3): DGGITQSPKYLFRKEGQNVTLSCEQNLNHDAMYWYRQDPGQGLRLIYYSQIVNDFQKGDIAEGYSVSREKKESFPLTVTSAQKNPTAFYLCASIQVGTDTQYFGPGTRLTVL.

This chain joins TRBV6-4 and TRBJ2-2; TRBD1 agrees at 8 bases. The CDR3 contains 15 residues. CDR1 and CDR2 (germline): MRHNA, SNTAGT. V lost 7 bases to trimming and J lost 3 bases; unmatched junction nucleotides: 7. Written as DNA, the CDR3 is TGTGCCAGCAAGCCAGGGGGCTACGACACCGGGGAGCTGTTTTTT. It codes for CASKPGGYDTGELFF.

This clone was found a few times. The chain recombines TRBV4-3 with TRBJ1-2; 10 nucleotides align to TRBD1. This CDR3 region has 16 residues. Germline trimming cut 1 base from V and 7 bases from J; bases unmatched to any gene: 9. The germline CDR1 and CDR2 sequences are LGHNA and YSLEER. The CDR3, as DNA: TGCGCCAGCAGCCAAGGTGACAGGGGGCTAGTCGGTGGCTACACCTTC. Translated, it gives CASSQGDRGLVGGYTF.

The chain links TRBV7-2 to TRBJ2-7; TRBD2 agrees at 9 bases. Germline CDR1 SGHTA, CDR2 FQGNSA. There are 18 residues in the CDR3. V dropped 0 bases and J dropped 2; count of bases not matched to a gene: 11. CDR3 amino acids: CASSLAGTSGPTPYEQYF. CDR3 DNA: TGTGCCAGCAGCTTAGCCGGCACTAGCGGGCCTACACCCTACGAGCAGTACTTC.

This chain uses TRBV19 with TRBJ2-1; TRBD1 agrees at 10 bases. CDR3 length equals 15 residues. The ends lost 5 bases at V and 8 bases at J; junction bases unmatched: 9. Germline V gives CDR1 LNHDA, CDR2 SQIVND (reference sequence). This CDR3 is CASSVRDRGQDEQFF. The CDR3 coding sequence is TGTGCCAGTAGTGTCCGGGACAGGGGTCAGGATGAGCAGTTCTTC.

The chain uses TRBV27 and TRBJ2-2; possible D gene TRBD1, 6 bases. The CDR3 length is 16 residues. CDR1 is MNHEY, CDR2 SMNVEV, per germline (reference sequence). The V gene lost 2 bases and the J gene lost 5 bases, with 15 bases spanning the gap. In DNA, the CDR3 is TGTGCCAGCAGTTTACGAAACAGGGCGAGGACCGGGGAGCTGTTTTTT. This sequence encodes CASSLRNRARTGELFF.

The genes are TRBV28 and TRBJ1-5; a possible D gene is TRBD1 (6 bases). This CDR3 is built from 16 residues. V lost 5 bases and J 2 bases, leaving 16 bases between the germline ends. Germline V gives CDR1 MDHEN, CDR2 SYDVKM. CDR3 sequence: CASSPSGRGGNQPQHF. The CDR3 DNA follows: TGTGCCAGCAGTCCTTCTGGCAGGGGAGGCAATCAGCCCCAGCATTTT.

The chain has TRBV19 and TRBJ2-5; the match to TRBD2 covers 13 bases. Unmatched junction bases numbered 2, after V lost 5 bases and J lost 2 bases. This CDR3 has 15 amino acids. CDR1 and CDR2 (germline): LNHDA, SQIVND (reference sequence). In DNA, the CDR3 is TGTGCCAGTAGTGGGGGACTAGCGGGACAAGAGACCCAGTACTTC. It yields the protein CASSGGLAGQETQYF.

The chain combines TRBV5-4 with TRBJ1-6, with TRBD1 matching over 8 bases. The CDR3 consists of 15 residues. Germline-derived CDR1 and CDR2 are SGHNT and YYREEE (reference sequence). The V segment lost 2 bases and the J segment 8 bases; nucleotides outside the gene matches: 6. DNA for the CDR3: TGTGCCAGCAGCTTACGGGACAGGACTCATTCACCCCTCCACTTT. Protein product: CASSLRDRTHSPLHF.